This T cell receptor (beta chain) was captured in a study of beta chain features in type 1 diabetes. Study-level background: Regarding age, gender and cell yields, patients proved similar to healthy donors. Findings of the study overall: The naive, central memory and Treg TCRB repertoires showed an apparent similarity that was greater among patients than among healthy donors.

The CDR3 sequence is 14 residues long. CDR1 and CDR2 from the germline V gene are SGDLS and YYNGEE. Between the trimmed V and J ends, which lost 1 base and 10 bases, there was a span of 15 bases. Details on this clone: Antigen unknown.

TCRB transcripts that were expressed got sequenced, as all of the isolated RNA had been reverse transcribed. Profiled with immunoSEQ multiplex PCR; TCRdb holds only in-frame clones, not every one. This repertoire shows under 450,000 clones, approximately 16% found once; its top ten account for approximately 0.019%. Source material: naive CD4+ T cells from blood. The V and J genes are TRBV9 and TRBJ2-1, with D hard to call. The receptor was derived from a woman under 30 in good health. The CDR3 here is CASSVSPTTWEQFF. The CDR3 nucleotides are TGTGCCAGCAGCGTATCCCCCACTACGTGGGAGCAGTTCTTC.